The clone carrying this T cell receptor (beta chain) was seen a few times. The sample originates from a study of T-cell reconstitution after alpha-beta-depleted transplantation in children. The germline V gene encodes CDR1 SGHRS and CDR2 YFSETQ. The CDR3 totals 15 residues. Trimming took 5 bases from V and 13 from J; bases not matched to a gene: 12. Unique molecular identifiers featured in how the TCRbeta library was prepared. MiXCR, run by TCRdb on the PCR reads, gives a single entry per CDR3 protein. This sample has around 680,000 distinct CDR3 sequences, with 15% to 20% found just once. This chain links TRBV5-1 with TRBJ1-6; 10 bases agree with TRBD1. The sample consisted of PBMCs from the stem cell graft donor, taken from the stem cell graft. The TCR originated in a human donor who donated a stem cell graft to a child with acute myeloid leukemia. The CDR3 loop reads CASSPGTGALSPLHF. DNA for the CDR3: TGCGCCAGCAGTCCCGGGACAGGGGCGTTGAGTCCCCTCCACTTT.